This T cell receptor beta chain was recorded in a study of CD8+ T cells in alopecia areata. Study results and limitations: Persistence of many expanded lesional clones was seen in scalp and blood during tofacitinib. Relative to normal scalp, lesional scalp, especially alopecia totalis/universalis, showed higher clonality. One nonresponder leaves baseline CD8+ expansion's link to response uncertain.

The authors extracted RNA and reverse transcribed it into cDNA as the sequencing template. Measured with immunoSEQ multiplex PCR; TCRdb has only the in-frame clones, and not every one. Of more than 130,000 clones listed, roughly four fifths were seen once; the top ten hold 25%. The treatment here: oral pan-JAK inhibitor, 5-10 mg twice daily. Cell sorting was applied to PBMCs, and CD4+ and CD8+ T cells were collected. Concerning this clone: What it recognizes is unknown.

Germline CDR1 and CDR2: MGHRA and YSYEKL. V lost 2 bases and J 0 bases, leaving 8 bases between the germline ends. CDR3 length: 14 amino acids. V is TRBV4-1 and J is TRBJ2-7, with D perhaps TRBD2 (5 bases). Sequences were derived from CD8+ T cells sorted from blood, sampled at week 4, from a patient treated with tofacitinib. The sequence was collected from a human donor with alopecia areata. The CDR3 DNA follows: TGCGCCAGCAGCCAAAGGGAGAGCTCCTACGAGCAGTACTTC. This gives the protein CASSQRESSYEQYF.